Listed below are T cell receptor beta chains from one sample, sequenced in a study of CD8 T cells in ankylosing spondylitis. Using its own MiXCR run on the 5' RACE reads, TCRdb lists one record per CDR3 protein. The sample carries about 330,000 distinct CDR3 sequences, roughly 8% recorded once. Sample: blood, either unsorted or a sorted T cell fraction (not recorded which). The receptor source for this set is a male donor with ankylosing spondylitis. CDR3s include the opening cysteine and the closing phenylalanine or tryptophan. The order of the fields is J gene, V gene, CDR3 protein.

j_gene: TRBJ2-7; v_gene: TRBV5-1; CDR3aa: CASSYQGFSNEQYF
j_gene: TRBJ2-7; v_gene: TRBV7-9; CDR3aa: CASSLDPGSYEQYF
j_gene: TRBJ2-2; v_gene: TRBV19; CDR3aa: CASSLGLAYTGELFF
j_gene: TRBJ2-2; v_gene: TRBV6-2/TRBV6-3; CDR3aa: CASSSSLAGELFF
j_gene: TRBJ2-4; v_gene: TRBV3-1; CDR3aa: CASSQDLKALNIQYF
j_gene: TRBJ1-1; v_gene: TRBV20-1; CDR3aa: CSVTGRTNTEAFF
j_gene: TRBJ2-1; v_gene: TRBV15; CDR3aa: CATSRGGRGGNNEQFF
j_gene: TRBJ2-7; v_gene: TRBV5-1; CDR3aa: CASSLGEGEQYF
j_gene: TRBJ2-1; v_gene: TRBV5-1; CDR3aa: CASSSGGYNEQFF
j_gene: TRBJ2-6; v_gene: TRBV7-3; CDR3aa: CASSLLGRGTSGANVLTF
j_gene: TRBJ2-7; v_gene: TRBV3-1; CDR3aa: CASSPTTGLDYEQYF
j_gene: TRBJ2-1; v_gene: TRBV12-3/TRBV12-4; CDR3aa: CASKQGAKDEQFF
j_gene: TRBJ2-1; v_gene: TRBV6-2/TRBV6-3; CDR3aa: CASTARGADNNEQFF
j_gene: TRBJ2-1; v_gene: TRBV9; CDR3aa: CASSVVDFSYNEQFF
j_gene: TRBJ1-2; v_gene: TRBV27; CDR3aa: CASRRDRGGYGYTF
j_gene: TRBJ2-7; v_gene: TRBV28; CDR3aa: CASSFLGLGSPLRHASEQYF
j_gene: TRBJ1-5; v_gene: TRBV29-1; CDR3aa: CSVPSLQGPQHF
j_gene: TRBJ2-1; v_gene: TRBV5-1; CDR3aa: CASSLGVGNEQFF
j_gene: TRBJ1-6; v_gene: TRBV20-1; CDR3aa: CSAPGASHNSPLHF
j_gene: TRBJ2-3; v_gene: TRBV3-1; CDR3aa: CASSQDLGTDTQYF
j_gene: TRBJ2-2; v_gene: TRBV7-9; CDR3aa: CASLGTVTGELFF
j_gene: TRBJ2-5; v_gene: TRBV7-2; CDR3aa: CASSLSREKSQYF
j_gene: TRBJ2-1; v_gene: TRBV7-2; CDR3aa: CASSPQAGGYNEQFF
j_gene: TRBJ1-5; v_gene: TRBV20-1; CDR3aa: CSASLRGGNQPQHF
j_gene: TRBJ2-1; v_gene: TRBV27; CDR3aa: CASSFGGGGLQNEQFF
j_gene: TRBJ2-1; v_gene: TRBV5-1; CDR3aa: CASSLRGEARHEQFF
j_gene: TRBJ2-1; v_gene: TRBV20-1; CDR3aa: CSAPGGGTATDNEQFF
j_gene: TRBJ1-5; v_gene: TRBV5-6; CDR3aa: CASSHGTGLNQPQHF
j_gene: TRBJ1-2; v_gene: TRBV29-1; CDR3aa: CSVGRDTNNYGYTF
j_gene: TRBJ2-1; v_gene: TRBV25-1; CDR3aa: CASSEWTSVDNEQFF
j_gene: TRBJ2-3; v_gene: TRBV10-3; CDR3aa: CAIRVSGTADTQYF
j_gene: TRBJ2-7; v_gene: TRBV6-1; CDR3aa: CASSRRDYYEQYF
j_gene: TRBJ2-1; v_gene: TRBV7-8; CDR3aa: CASSLLDEQFF
j_gene: TRBJ2-7; v_gene: TRBV4-2; CDR3aa: CASSQDLPPRPYEQYF
j_gene: TRBJ1-1; v_gene: TRBV4-3; CDR3aa: CASSQGTGGDSTEAFF
j_gene: TRBJ1-5; v_gene: TRBV28; CDR3aa: CASKTANQPQHF
j_gene: TRBJ2-7; v_gene: TRBV15; CDR3aa: CATSRVLGGNYEQYF
j_gene: TRBJ2-7; v_gene: TRBV5-1; CDR3aa: CASSVLGSEQYF
j_gene: TRBJ1-1; v_gene: TRBV12-3/TRBV12-4; CDR3aa: CASSFLNTEAFF
j_gene: TRBJ2-2; v_gene: TRBV19; CDR3aa: CASSIRAGEIGELFF
j_gene: TRBJ2-5; v_gene: TRBV29-1; CDR3aa: CSGGQSLETQYF
j_gene: TRBJ2-3; v_gene: TRBV18; CDR3aa: CASSPLGSRTDTQYF
j_gene: TRBJ1-6; v_gene: TRBV7-2; CDR3aa: CASSLGQGGLHSPLHF
j_gene: TRBJ1-1; v_gene: TRBV12-3/TRBV12-4; CDR3aa: CASSPSMNTEAFF
j_gene: TRBJ2-3; v_gene: TRBV2; CDR3aa: CASRGTSGRTDTQYF
j_gene: TRBJ2-7; v_gene: TRBV20-1; CDR3aa: CSARDQGGRPYEQYF
j_gene: TRBJ2-2; v_gene: TRBV3-1; CDR3aa: CASSQGAGGSTGELFF
j_gene: TRBJ2-1; v_gene: TRBV28; CDR3aa: CASSYDPSTEQFF
j_gene: TRBJ2-2; v_gene: TRBV28; CDR3aa: CASTLGGTNTGELFF
j_gene: TRBJ2-2; v_gene: TRBV27; CDR3aa: CASSPTNTGELFF
j_gene: TRBJ2-1; v_gene: TRBV27; CDR3aa: CASSDTSGLAVSYNEQFF
j_gene: TRBJ2-7; v_gene: TRBV20-1; CDR3aa: CSARGGGLALEQYF
j_gene: TRBJ1-5; v_gene: TRBV2; CDR3aa: CASSTGLNQPQHF
j_gene: TRBJ2-1; v_gene: TRBV5-1; CDR3aa: CASSLDGTGGVYNEQFF
j_gene: TRBJ2-5; v_gene: TRBV7-2; CDR3aa: CASSFQRGDVSQYF
j_gene: TRBJ2-3; v_gene: TRBV4-2; CDR3aa: CASSHGTSGKDTQYF
j_gene: TRBJ1-5; v_gene: TRBV27; CDR3aa: CASSLFRGDQPQHF